This TCR beta chain was recovered during a study of Graves' ophthalmopathy and Graves' hyperthyroidism. Points on this clonotype: Its antigen is not known.

In germline, CDR1 is DFQATT, CDR2 SNEGSKA (reference sequence). The CDR3 is 13 residues long. The V end was cut by 3 bases, the J end by 7 bases, with 15 bases between. RNA transcripts were the template, and TCR beta CDR3 regions were amplified from them. HTBI primers primed a first-round RT-PCR, and a second-round multiplex PCR followed. In TCRdb, the multiplex PCR reads were re-called with MiXCR into one record per CDR3 protein. This sample carries over a million distinct CDR3 sequences, roughly 35% of them seen once, and the ten largest clones take around 10%. Excluded: other autoimmune disease, uncontrolled infection, pregnancy or lactation. The authors diagnosed from clinical symptoms, serum thyroxine, TRAb, thyroid ultrasound and orbital computed tomography. Study-wide results and limits: Among expanded thyroid clonotypes above 0.001 frequency, most also occurred in blood.

The sequenced sample was peripheral blood or thyroid tissue (not recorded which). The receptor comes from an adult man with Graves' hyperthyroidism. This chain links TRBV20-1 with TRBJ1-1, with a possible D match to TRBD1 (5 bases). The CDR3 loop reads CSARRPGRVEAFF. DNA for the CDR3: TGCAGTGCTAGGCGCCCGGGCAGGGTTGAAGCTTTCTTT.